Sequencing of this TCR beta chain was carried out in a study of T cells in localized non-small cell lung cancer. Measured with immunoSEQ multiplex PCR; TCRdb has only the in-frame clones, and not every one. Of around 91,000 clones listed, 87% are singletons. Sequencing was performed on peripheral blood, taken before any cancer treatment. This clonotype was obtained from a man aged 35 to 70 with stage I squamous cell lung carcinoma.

CDR3 protein: CASTVQGAGELFF. CDR3 bases: TGTGCCAGCACCGTTCAGGGGGCCGGGGAGCTGTTTTTT. The chain joins TRBV7-2 to TRBJ2-2, with 7 bases aligning to TRBD1. The CDR3 length is 13 residues. CDR1 and CDR2 from the germline V gene are SGHTA and FQGNSA. The trim removed 7 bases at V and 6 bases at J, leaving 5 bases unmatched. The entire variable domain, with the rest obtained from reference TRBV7-2 and TRBJ2-2, is as follows: GAGVSQSPSNKVTEKGKDVELRCDPISGHTALYWYRQSLGQGLEFLIYFQGNSAPDKSGLPSDRFSAERTGGSVSTLTIQRTQQEDSAVYLCASTVQGAGELFFGEGSRLTVL.